These 14 T cell receptor beta chains share one sample of origin, sequenced in a study of blood T cell repertoires in COVID-19. The table came from immunoSEQ multiplex PCR; TCRdb's copy has only in-frame clones and leaves some out. The profile shows about 130,000 clones, about 89% of them singletons. The specimen sequenced was peripheral blood. The receptor source for this set is a man aged 55 to 69 with COVID-19, enrolled during active disease.

CDR3 sequence reads: CASSLPGDTIYF. The CDR3 bases are TGTGCCAGCAGCCTACCGGGGGACACCATATATTTT. The chain employs TRBV7-3 and TRBJ1-3; D might be TRBD1 (5 bases). This CDR3 has 12 amino acids. Deletions cut 5 bases from V and 8 bases from J, with 10 bases between. CDR1 SGHTA and CDR2 FQGTGA come from the germline V gene.

The chain combines TRBV18 with TRBJ1-4; tentative D call: TRBD1 (6 bases). V was shortened by 4 bases and J by 7 bases, with 13 bases between the two germline ends. Germline V gene data show CDR1 as KGHSH and CDR2 as LQKENI. This CDR3 is built from 14 residues. The CDR3 protein is CASSQDSRPEKLFF. The CDR3 DNA reads TGTGCCAGCTCACAGGACAGCAGACCTGAAAAACTGTTTTTT.

The gene calls are TRBV2 and TRBJ1-4, with a tentative D call TRBD1 (5 bases). The V gene lost 3 bases and the J gene lost 8 bases, with 19 bases spanning the gap. The CDR3 contains 16 residues. CDR1 and CDR2 from the germline V gene are SNHLY and FYNNEI. DNA for the CDR3: TGTGCCAGCAGTGAGACCGGGACTACTGGCGGGGAAAAACTGTTTTTT. Residues: CASSETGTTGGEKLFF. Full variable domain (missing parts from reference TRBV2 and TRBJ1-4): EPEVTQTPSHQVTQMGQEVILRCVPISNHLYFYWYRQILGQKVEFLVSFYNNEISEKSEIFDDQFSVERPDGSNFTLKIRSTKLEDSAMYFCASSETGTTGGEKLFFGSGTQLSVL.

The genes are TRBV21-1 and TRBJ2-5; the table's D call, TRBD2, was not checked against the DNA. TRBV21-1 is noted as a pseudogene. This CDR3 has 18 residues. The CDR3 DNA is TGTGCCAGCAGCAAAGCGCGGGCCGGGACTAGCGCCATCGATCCCCAGTACTTC. This sequence encodes CASSKARAGTSAIDPQYF.

The chain joins TRBV6-6 to TRBJ2-7; D is uncertain. This CDR3 has 15 amino acids. Germline values: CDR1 MNHNY, CDR2 SVGAGI (reference sequence). V was clipped by 2 bases and J by 3 bases, with 14 bases between them. The CDR3 sequence: CASSYEAPPGYEQYF. The CDR3 region has the DNA TGTGCCAGCAGTTACGAGGCTCCCCCGGGCTACGAGCAGTACTTC.

J is TRBJ2-4 and V is TRBV5-8; 7 bases are a match to TRBD1. J gave up 3 bases and V 2 bases, and 5 bases lay outside the gene matches. CDR1 is SGHTS and CDR2 is YDEGEE in the germline V gene. The CDR3 sequence is 15 residues long. The CDR3 loop is CASSFGQGVKNIQYF. CDR3 coding DNA: TGTGCCAGCAGCTTTGGGCAGGGGGTCAAAAACATTCAGTACTTC.

This sequence joins TRBV19 and TRBJ2-5; D possibly corresponds to TRBD1 (6 bases). Germline V CDR1 and CDR2: LNHDA, SQIVND (reference sequence). The CDR3 has 13 amino acids. The V end was cut by 4 bases, the J end by 5 bases, with 11 bases between. CDR3 coding DNA: TGTGCCAGTAGTACAGGGGTCAGGGAGACCCAGTACTTC. Translation: CASSTGVRETQYF.

The gene calls are TRBV9 and TRBJ2-5; D is perhaps TRBD1 (5 bases). This CDR3 is built from 13 residues. Trimming pared 3 bases from V and 1 base from J, leaving 7 bases between. Germline-derived CDR1 and CDR2 are SGDLS and YYNGEE. CDR3 amino acids: CASSEGLQETQYF. The DNA for the CDR3 is TGTGCCAGCAGCGAGGGGCTCCAAGAGACCCAGTACTTC.

This clone was found a few times. The gene calls are TRBV9 and TRBJ2-7; 9 positions agree with TRBD1. The CDR3 is made up of 15 amino acids. Germline CDR1 and CDR2: SGDLS and YYNGEE. Unmatched junction bases numbered 9, after V lost 3 bases and J lost 5 bases. The CDR3: CASSAIGTGIHEQYF. The CDR3 DNA reads as TGTGCCAGCAGCGCAATCGGGACAGGGATCCACGAGCAGTACTTC.

The rearrangement uses TRBV2 and TRBJ2-3; 12 bases match TRBD2. V trimming: 8 bases; J trimming: 4 bases; junction bases outside the gene matches: 4. The CDR3 has 14 residues. Per germline, CDR1 SNHLY and CDR2 FYNNEI. As DNA, the CDR3 is TGTGCCAGCTACTCTAGCGGGGGGGCAGATACGCAGTATTTT. Amino acid sequence: CASYSSGGADTQYF.

This clone has more than one count but fewer than ten. V gene TRBV19 combines with J gene TRBJ1-2; 8 bases fit TRBD1. Germline V gives CDR1 LNHDA, CDR2 SQIVND (reference sequence). V was pared by 4 bases and J by 3 bases, with 1 base of the junction left unmatched. The CDR3 runs 13 residues. The CDR3 is CASSTDRDYGYTF. DNA of the CDR3: TGTGCCAGTAGTACGGACAGGGACTATGGCTACACCTTC.

The rearrangement uses TRBV5-4 and TRBJ2-2; D remains unclear. This CDR3 comprises 13 residues. Between the trimmed V and J ends, which lost 2 bases and 7 bases, there was a span of 9 bases. The germline gives CDR1 SGHNT, CDR2 YYREEE (reference sequence). CDR3 amino acids: CASSFGQFGELFF. In DNA, the CDR3 is TGTGCCAGCAGCTTTGGGCAGTTCGGGGAGCTGTTTTTT.

The chain joins TRBV19 to TRBJ2-2; D is perhaps TRBD1 (6 bases). CDR1 is LNHDA, CDR2 SQIVND, per germline (reference sequence). Trimming left V 8 bases short and J 1 base short, with 14 bases between. This CDR3 has 15 residues. In nucleotides, the CDR3 is TGTGCCAGTTATAATAGGGGGAGGAACACCGGGGAGCTGTTTTTT. Translation gives CASYNRGRNTGELFF.

The rearrangement joins TRBV6-6 to TRBJ1-6; no clear D. Deletions cut 6 bases from V and 7 bases from J, with 7 bases between. This CDR3 spans 12 amino acids. Per the germline V gene, CDR1 is MNHNY and CDR2 is SVGAGI (reference sequence). CDR3 sequence: CASRSVNSPLHF. The CDR3 bases are TGTGCCAGCAGATCAGTGAATTCACCCCTCCACTTT.